Listed below are T cell receptor beta chains from one sample, sequenced in a study of molecular identifiers for immune sequencing clone quantification. MiXCR, applied by TCRdb to the PCR reads, yields one record per CDR3 protein. The repertoire holds under 350,000 distinct CDR3 sequences, with about a quarter as singletons. What was sequenced was naive CD8+ T cells from blood, with Jurkat cell RNA spiked in. The receptor set was obtained from a human donor in good health. Some libraries in this study had Jurkat cell RNA spiked in. Both conserved end residues are trimmed from each CDR3.

ASSYTDRNYGYT	TRBV7-9	TRBJ1-2
ASSLVGQITPWYIQY	TRBV5-1	TRBJ2-4
ASTVSGWAEAF	TRBV6-2/TRBV6-3	TRBJ1-1
SVEYDSTDTQY	TRBV29-1	TRBJ2-3
ASSAGTGLGDEQF	TRBV9	TRBJ2-1
ASSQGGTGWETEAF	TRBV4-2	TRBJ1-1
AWSGGFGTEAF	TRBV30	TRBJ1-1
SASRDSAWGLEQY	TRBV20-1	TRBJ2-7
ASSSSGILIGELF	TRBV6-5	TRBJ2-2
ASRSGTVYFYGYT	TRBV2	TRBJ1-2
ASSLDRGITDTQY	TRBV5-1	TRBJ2-3
ASTSSGGYDTQY	TRBV11-2	TRBJ2-3
ASSRLGEQY	TRBV7-9	TRBJ2-7
ASSLAEKRGGREQY	TRBV7-9	TRBJ2-7
ATDDRANIQY	TRBV28	TRBJ2-4
ASSEGSAEAF	TRBV9	TRBJ1-1